This T cell receptor beta chain was sequenced for a study of CD8 T cells in ankylosing spondylitis. Study observations and caveats: In reactive arthritis synovial fluid and blood, some motif variants had been reported before. Reports say disease-linked clones showed up significantly more in matched ankylosing spondylitis synovial fluid.

TCR beta libraries were made by quantitative 5'-RACE with molecular barcodes. MiXCR, applied by TCRdb to the 5' RACE reads, yields one record per CDR3 protein. The sample holds some 87,000 distinct CDR3 sequences, just under 9% seen once. This clonotype was seen more than once but under ten times. The antigen is unknown. Between the trimmed V and J ends, which lost 7 bases and 5 bases, there was a span of 15 bases. Germline CDR1 reads SEHNR; CDR2 reads FQNEAQ (reference sequence). The CDR3 is 14 amino acids. The material sequenced was blood, either unsorted or a sorted T cell fraction (not recorded which). This sequence was found in a male donor with ankylosing spondylitis or in good health (not recorded which). The chain uses TRBV7-9 and TRBJ2-1; weak D call: TRBD1 (5 bases). The DNA for the CDR3 is TGTGCCAGCAAACAGTCGCAGGGCCACAATGAGCAGTTCTTC. Translated, it gives CASKQSQGHNEQFF.